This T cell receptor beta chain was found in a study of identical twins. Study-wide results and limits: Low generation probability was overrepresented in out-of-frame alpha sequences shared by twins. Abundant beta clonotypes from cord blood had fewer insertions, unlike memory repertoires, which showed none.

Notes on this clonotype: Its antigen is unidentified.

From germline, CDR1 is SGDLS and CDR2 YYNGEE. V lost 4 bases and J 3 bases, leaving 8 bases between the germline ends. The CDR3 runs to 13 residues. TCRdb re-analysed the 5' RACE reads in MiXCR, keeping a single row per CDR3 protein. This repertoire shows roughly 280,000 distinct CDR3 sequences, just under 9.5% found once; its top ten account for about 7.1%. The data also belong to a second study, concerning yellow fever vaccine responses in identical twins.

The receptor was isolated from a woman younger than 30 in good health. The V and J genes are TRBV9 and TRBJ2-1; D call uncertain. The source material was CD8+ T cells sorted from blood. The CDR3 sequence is CASSRPYYNEQFF. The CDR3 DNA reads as TGTGCCAGCAGCCGCCCCTACTACAATGAGCAGTTCTTC.